This T cell receptor (beta chain) was recorded in a study of blood T cell repertoires in COVID-19. About the study: Donors in the United States, Italy and Spain gave samples during acute or convalescent COVID-19. From T cells, B-cell-depleted T cells, or PBMCs came the material, which was cDNA or gDNA.

In the source study's methods: Counts of nucleated cells, estimated from reference gene primer amplification, were obtained. Clones were sequenced by immunoSEQ multiplex PCR, and TCRdb holds only the in-frame ones, with some missing. Clone size and V and J calls were adopted from that table, with D and trimming inferred from the DNA. The sample yields about 64,000 clones, over 75% seen once. The sequence came from a human donor in a cohort sampled during active COVID-19. Input material: peripheral blood.

This CDR3 reads CASTRRGSTNSYGYTF. The DNA for the CDR3 is TGTGCCAGCACCCGCAGGGGCTCTACCAACTCCTATGGCTACACCTTC. The gene calls are TRBV28 and TRBJ1-2, with D perhaps TRBD1 (6 bases). The CDR3 covers 16 residues. Per the germline V gene, CDR1 is MDHEN and CDR2 is SYDVKM. V lost 7 bases and J 4 bases, leaving 22 bases between the germline ends.